This record covers a single T cell receptor beta chain. In this sample, this clonotype turned up a few times. Its recognized antigen is unknown. The record has no base qualities; no much larger clone is one base away. Sequencing instrument: Illumina HiSeq 1500. TCRdb reprocessed the public reads (quality trimming at Q25 with fastp, clone calling with MiXCR) and kept in-frame beta chains. A single entry per CDR3 protein holds the most common genes and DNA from its merged rows. This sample holds 510,000 or so distinct CDR3 sequences; about 30% were observed only once. The leading ten clones occupy 13% of the sample. This entry is derived from a study of T cell repertoires in cytomegalovirus infection (dated 2019 in TCRdb). With respect to the entire study: Because public TCR beta signatures pointed to carriage of CMV infection together with the matching HLA type, the HLA type of each donor mattered for the analysis. General study outcomes and caveats: In both this cohort and an independent roughly 330-donor cohort, the cumulative frequency of public TCR beta family members distinguished carriers of CMV infection plus the relevant HLA type. The ex vivo response was dominated by HLA-C-restricted CMV-specific TCR beta clonotypes, which also provided the single most frequent clonotype in two of eight donors.

CDR3 length: 14 amino acids, cysteine to phenylalanine. Of all the DNA, just the CDR3 is kept, 42 bases in frame from base 1. CDR1 and CDR2 are drawn from the germline V gene: SGHRS, YFSETQ. Deletion took 2 bases off V and 3 bases off J, with a span of 11 bases between the germline ends. Recombination connected TRBV5-1 to TRBJ1-1; TRBD1 is possibly the D segment (6 matching bases). The clonotype was recovered from a human donor in good health (CMV status not recorded). Some clones in this sample may be carry-over from other donors' samples. The sequenced material came from PBMCs. The CDR3 in this case is CASSLTGAYTEAFF. The DNA is TGCGCCAGCAGCTTAACGGGGGCTTACACTGAAGCTTTCTTT.